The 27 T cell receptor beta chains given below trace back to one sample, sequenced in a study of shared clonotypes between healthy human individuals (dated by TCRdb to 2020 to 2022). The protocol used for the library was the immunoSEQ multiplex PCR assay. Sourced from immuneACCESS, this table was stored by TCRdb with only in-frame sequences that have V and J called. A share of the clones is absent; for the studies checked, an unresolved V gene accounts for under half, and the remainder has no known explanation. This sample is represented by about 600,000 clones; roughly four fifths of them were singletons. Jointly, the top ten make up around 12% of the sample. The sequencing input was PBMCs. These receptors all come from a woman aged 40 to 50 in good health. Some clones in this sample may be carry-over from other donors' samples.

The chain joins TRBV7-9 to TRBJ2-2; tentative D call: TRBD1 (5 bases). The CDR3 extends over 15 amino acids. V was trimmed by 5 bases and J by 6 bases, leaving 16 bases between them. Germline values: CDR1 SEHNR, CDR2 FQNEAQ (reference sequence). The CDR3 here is CASSPRVGGAGELFF. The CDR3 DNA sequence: TGTGCCAGCAGCCCCAGGGTGGGCGGCGCCGGGGAGCTGTTTTTT.

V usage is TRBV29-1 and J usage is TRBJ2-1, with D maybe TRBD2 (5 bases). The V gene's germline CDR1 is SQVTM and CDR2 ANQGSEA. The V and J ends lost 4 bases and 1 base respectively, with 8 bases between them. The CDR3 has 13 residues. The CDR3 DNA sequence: TGCAGCGTTGGGCGAGGGTCCTACAATGAGCAGTTCTTC. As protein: CSVGRGSYNEQFF.

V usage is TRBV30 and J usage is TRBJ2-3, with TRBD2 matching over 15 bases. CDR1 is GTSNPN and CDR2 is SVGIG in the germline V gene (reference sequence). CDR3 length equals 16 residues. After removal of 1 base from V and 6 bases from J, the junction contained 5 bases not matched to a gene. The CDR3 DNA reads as TGTGCCTGGAGTGGGGGACTAGCGGGAGGTGAGGATACGCAGTATTTT. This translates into CAWSGGLAGGEDTQYF.

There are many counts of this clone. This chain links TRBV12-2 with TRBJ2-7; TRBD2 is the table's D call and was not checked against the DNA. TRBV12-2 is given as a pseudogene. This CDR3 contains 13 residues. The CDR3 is CARPGKSSYEQYF. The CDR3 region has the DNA TGTGCAAGGCCCGGGAAGAGCTCCTACGAGCAGTACTTC.

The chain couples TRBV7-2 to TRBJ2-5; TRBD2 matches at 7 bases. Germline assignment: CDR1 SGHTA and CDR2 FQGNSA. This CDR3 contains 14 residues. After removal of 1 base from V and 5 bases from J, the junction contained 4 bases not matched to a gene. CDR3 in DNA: TGTGCCAGCAGCTTAGAGGGCGGGAGCGAGACCCAGTACTTC. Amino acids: CASSLEGGSETQYF. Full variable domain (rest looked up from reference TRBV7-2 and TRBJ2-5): GAGVSQSPSNKVTEKGKDVELRCDPISGHTALYWYRQSLGQGLEFLIYFQGNSAPDKSGLPSDRFSAERTGGSVSTLTIQRTQQEDSAVYLCASSLEGGSETQYFGPGTRLLVL.

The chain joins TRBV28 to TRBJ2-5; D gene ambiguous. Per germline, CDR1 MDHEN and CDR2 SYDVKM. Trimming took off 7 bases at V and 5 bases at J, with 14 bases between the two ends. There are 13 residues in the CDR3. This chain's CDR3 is CASTLIGEETQYF. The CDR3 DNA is TGTGCCAGCACCCTTATCGGTGAGGAGACCCAGTACTTC.

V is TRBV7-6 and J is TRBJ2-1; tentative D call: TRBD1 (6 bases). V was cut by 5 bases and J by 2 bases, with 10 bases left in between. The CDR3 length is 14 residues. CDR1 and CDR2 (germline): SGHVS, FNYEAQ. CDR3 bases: TGTGCCAGCAGCCCTCGACAGGCCTACAATGAGCAGTTCTTC. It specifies CASSPRQAYNEQFF.

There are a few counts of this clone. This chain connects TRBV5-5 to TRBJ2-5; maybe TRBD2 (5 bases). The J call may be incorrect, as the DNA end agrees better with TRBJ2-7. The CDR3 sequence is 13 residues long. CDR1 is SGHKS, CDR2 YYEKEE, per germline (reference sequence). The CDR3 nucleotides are TGTGCCAGCAGCTTCCCGGGGTTGGACGAGCAGTACTTC. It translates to CASSFPGLDEQYF.

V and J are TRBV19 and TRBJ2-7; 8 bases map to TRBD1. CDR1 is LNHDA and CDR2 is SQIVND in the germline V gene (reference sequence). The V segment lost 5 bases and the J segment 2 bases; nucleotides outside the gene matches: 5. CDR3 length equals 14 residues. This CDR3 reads CASSPGGGPYEQYF. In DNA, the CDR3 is TGTGCCAGTAGTCCAGGGGGCGGTCCCTACGAGCAGTACTTC.

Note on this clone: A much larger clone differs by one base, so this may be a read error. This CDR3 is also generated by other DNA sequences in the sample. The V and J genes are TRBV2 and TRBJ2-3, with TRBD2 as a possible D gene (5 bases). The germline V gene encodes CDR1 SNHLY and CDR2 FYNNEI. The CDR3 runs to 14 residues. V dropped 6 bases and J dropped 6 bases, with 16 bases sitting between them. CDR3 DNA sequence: TGTGCCAGCAGCGGGGAAGGAGTCCGCGATACGCAGTATTTT. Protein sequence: CASSGEGVRDTQYF.

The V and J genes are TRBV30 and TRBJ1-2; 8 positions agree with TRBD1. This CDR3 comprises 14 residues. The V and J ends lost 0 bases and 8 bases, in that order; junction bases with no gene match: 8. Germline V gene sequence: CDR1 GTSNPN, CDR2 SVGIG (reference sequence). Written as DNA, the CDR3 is TGTGCCTGGAGTGTTGGCGGGACAGGCGGCGGCTACACCTTC. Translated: CAWSVGGTGGGYTF. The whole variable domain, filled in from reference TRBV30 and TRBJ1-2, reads SQTIHQWPATLVQPVGSPLSLECTVEGTSNPNLYWYRQAAGRGLQLLFYSVGIGQISSEVPQNLSASRPQDRQFILSSKKLLLSDSGFYLCAWSVGGTGGGYTFGSGTRLTVV.

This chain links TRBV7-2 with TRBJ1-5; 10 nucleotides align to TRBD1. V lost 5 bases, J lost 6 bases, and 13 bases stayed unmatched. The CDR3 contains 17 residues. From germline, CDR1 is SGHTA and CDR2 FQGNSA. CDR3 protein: CASSKHSTGGGGQPQHF. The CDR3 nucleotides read TGTGCCAGCAGCAAACACTCGACAGGGGGCGGAGGTCAGCCCCAGCATTTT.

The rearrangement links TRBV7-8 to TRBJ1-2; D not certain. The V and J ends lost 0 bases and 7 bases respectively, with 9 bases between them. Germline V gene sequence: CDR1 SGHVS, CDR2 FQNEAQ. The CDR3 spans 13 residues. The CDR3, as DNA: TGTGCCAGCAGCTTAGCCGTTGATGGTGGCTACACCTTC. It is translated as CASSLAVDGGYTF.

CDR3 region: CASSEGRARLGGYNEQFF. CDR3 coding DNA: TGTGCCAGCAGTGAAGGAAGGGCTCGACTCGGGGGCTACAATGAGCAGTTCTTC. The chain employs TRBV6-1 and TRBJ2-1; D perhaps matches TRBD2 (6 bases). Trimming shortened V by 1 base and J by 3 bases, and 19 bases separated the two germline ends. The CDR3 has 18 residues. CDR1 is MNHNS and CDR2 is SASEGT in the germline V gene.

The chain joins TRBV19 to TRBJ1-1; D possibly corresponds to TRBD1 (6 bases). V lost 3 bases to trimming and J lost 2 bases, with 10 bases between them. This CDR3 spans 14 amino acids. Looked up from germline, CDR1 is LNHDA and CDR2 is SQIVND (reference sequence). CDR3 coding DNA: TGTGCCAGTAGTATTGGGGGCTTCAACACTGAAGCTTTCTTT. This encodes CASSIGGFNTEAFF.

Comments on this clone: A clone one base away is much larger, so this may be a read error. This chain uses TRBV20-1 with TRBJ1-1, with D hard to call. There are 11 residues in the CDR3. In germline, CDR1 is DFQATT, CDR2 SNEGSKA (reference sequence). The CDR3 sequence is CSALQNTEASF. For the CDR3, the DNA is TGCAGTGCGCTTCAGAACACTGAAGCTTCCTTT.

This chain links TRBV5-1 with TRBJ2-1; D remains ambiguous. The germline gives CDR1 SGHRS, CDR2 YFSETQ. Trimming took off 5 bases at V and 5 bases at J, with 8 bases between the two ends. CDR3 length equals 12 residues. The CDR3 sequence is CASRGRNNEQFF. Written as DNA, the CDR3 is TGCGCCAGCAGAGGGCGGAACAATGAGCAGTTCTTC.

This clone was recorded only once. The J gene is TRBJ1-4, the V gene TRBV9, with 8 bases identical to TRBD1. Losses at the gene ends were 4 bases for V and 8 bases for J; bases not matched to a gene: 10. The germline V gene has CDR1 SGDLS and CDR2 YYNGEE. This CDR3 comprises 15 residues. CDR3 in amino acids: CASSPRTGLGEKLFF. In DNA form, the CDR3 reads TGTGCCAGCAGCCCCAGGACAGGGTTAGGAGAAAAACTGTTTTTT.

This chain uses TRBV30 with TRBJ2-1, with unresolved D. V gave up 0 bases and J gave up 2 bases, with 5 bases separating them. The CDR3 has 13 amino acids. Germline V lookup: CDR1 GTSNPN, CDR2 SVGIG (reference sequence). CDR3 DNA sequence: TGTGCCTGGAGTGTTCGGACCTACAATGAGCAGTTCTTC. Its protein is CAWSVRTYNEQFF.

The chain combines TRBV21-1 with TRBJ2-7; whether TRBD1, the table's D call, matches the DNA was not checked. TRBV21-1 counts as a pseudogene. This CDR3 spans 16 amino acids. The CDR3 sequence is CASSKALFRATYEQYF. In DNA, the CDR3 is TGTGCCAGCAGCAAAGCCCTTTTCAGGGCTACCTACGAGCAGTACTTC.

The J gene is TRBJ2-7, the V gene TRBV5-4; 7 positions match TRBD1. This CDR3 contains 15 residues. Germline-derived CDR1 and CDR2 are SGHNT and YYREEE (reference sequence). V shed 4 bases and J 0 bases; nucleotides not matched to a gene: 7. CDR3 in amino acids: CASSRQGPSSYEQYF. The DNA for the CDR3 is TGTGCCAGCAGCCGACAGGGTCCAAGCTCCTACGAGCAGTACTTC.

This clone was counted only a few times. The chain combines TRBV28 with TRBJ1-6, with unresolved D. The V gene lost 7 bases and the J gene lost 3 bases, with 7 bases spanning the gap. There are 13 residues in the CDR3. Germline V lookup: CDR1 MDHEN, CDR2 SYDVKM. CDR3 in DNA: TGTGCCAGCATCACCGACTATAATTCACCCCTCCACTTT. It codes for CASITDYNSPLHF.

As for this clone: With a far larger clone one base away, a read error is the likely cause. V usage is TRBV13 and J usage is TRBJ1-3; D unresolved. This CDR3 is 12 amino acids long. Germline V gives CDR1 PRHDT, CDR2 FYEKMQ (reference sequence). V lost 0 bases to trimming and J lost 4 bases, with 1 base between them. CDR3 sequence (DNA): TGTGCCAGCAGCTTAGGGGGAAACACCATATATTTT. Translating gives CASSLGGNTIYF.

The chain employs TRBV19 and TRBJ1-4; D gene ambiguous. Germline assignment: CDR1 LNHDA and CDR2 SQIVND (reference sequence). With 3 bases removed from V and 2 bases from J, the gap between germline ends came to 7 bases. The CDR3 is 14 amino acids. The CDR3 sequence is CASSIRQTNEKLFF. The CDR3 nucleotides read TGTGCCAGTAGTATTCGGCAGACTAATGAAAAACTGTTTTTT.

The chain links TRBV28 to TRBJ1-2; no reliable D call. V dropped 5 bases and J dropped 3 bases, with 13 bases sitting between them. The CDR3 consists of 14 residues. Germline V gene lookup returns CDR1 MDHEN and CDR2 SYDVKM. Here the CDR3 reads CASSPSAAYYGYTF. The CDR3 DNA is TGTGCCAGCAGTCCCTCTGCGGCTTACTATGGCTACACCTTC.

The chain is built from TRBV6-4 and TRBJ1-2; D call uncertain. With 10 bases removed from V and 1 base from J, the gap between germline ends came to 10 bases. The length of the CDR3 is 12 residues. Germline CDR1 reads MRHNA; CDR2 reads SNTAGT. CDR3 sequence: CATAEGNYGYTF. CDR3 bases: TGTGCCACTGCGGAAGGTAACTATGGCTACACCTTC.

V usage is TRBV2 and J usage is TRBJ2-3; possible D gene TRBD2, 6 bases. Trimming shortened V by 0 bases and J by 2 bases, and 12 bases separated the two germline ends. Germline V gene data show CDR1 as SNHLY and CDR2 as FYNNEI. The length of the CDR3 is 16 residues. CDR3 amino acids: CASSEAPGVFTDTQYF. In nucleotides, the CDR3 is TGTGCCAGCAGTGAAGCGCCGGGGGTTTTCACAGATACGCAGTATTTT.